This passage covers 25 T cell receptor beta chains from one sample sequenced in a study of blood T cell repertoires in COVID-19. Sequencing used immunoSEQ multiplex PCR; TCRdb keeps in-frame clones, though not all of them. The repertoire holds approximately 280,000 clones, with 90% as singletons. Sequencing used PBMCs or T cells enriched from blood (not recorded which). These receptors came from a young woman with acute COVID-19.

V usage is TRBV27 and J usage is TRBJ2-5; 9 nucleotides line up with TRBD2. The CDR3 runs 15 residues. V was clipped by 4 bases and J by 4 bases; unmatched bases: 7. CDR1 and CDR2 from the germline V gene are MNHEY and SMNVEV (reference sequence). CDR3 bases: TGTGCCAGCAGTTATAGCGGGAGCATGGGAGAGACCCAGTACTTC. Its protein is CASSYSGSMGETQYF.

The chain is built from TRBV6-4 and TRBJ2-1; 8 bases are shared with TRBD2. There are 14 residues in the CDR3. Germline CDR1 is MRHNA and CDR2 is SNTAGT. V dropped 6 bases and J dropped 7; count of bases not matched to a gene: 8. In DNA, the CDR3 is TGTGCCAGCAGCCTAGCGGGCGAGGGTAATGAGCAGTTCTTC. Translated, it gives CASSLAGEGNEQFF.

The chain uses TRBV15 and TRBJ2-7; D might be TRBD1 (6 bases). V lost 0 bases to trimming and J lost 6 bases, with 12 bases between them. Germline V gene sequence: CDR1 LNHNV, CDR2 YYDKDF (reference sequence). This CDR3 is 14 amino acids long. CDR3 residues: CATSRDPGQSEQYF. CDR3 coding DNA: TGTGCCACCAGCAGAGACCCCGGACAGTCCGAGCAGTACTTC.

This clone was seen only a few times. The gene calls are TRBV4-1 and TRBJ2-7; 10 nucleotides agree with TRBD2. This CDR3 region has 20 residues. Germline trimming cut 0 bases from V and 0 bases from J; bases unmatched to any gene: 14. In germline, CDR1 is MGHRA, CDR2 YSYEKL. The CDR3 sequence: CASSQEMIAGTSAFSYEQYF. The DNA of the CDR3 is TGCGCCAGCAGCCAAGAAATGATCGCCGGGACTAGCGCCTTCTCCTACGAGCAGTACTTC.

The rearrangement links TRBV2 to TRBJ2-3; unclear D gene. This CDR3 region has 12 residues. V was clipped by 2 bases and J by 7 bases, with 7 bases between them. Per germline, CDR1 SNHLY and CDR2 FYNNEI. Here the CDR3 reads CASSETQNTQYF. The CDR3 nucleotides read TGTGCCAGCAGTGAAACCCAGAATACGCAGTATTTT.

The gene calls are TRBV10-1 and TRBJ2-3; D is uncertain. The V gene lost 4 bases and the J gene lost 2 bases, with 7 bases spanning the gap. Germline V gene lookup returns CDR1 WNHNN and CDR2 SYGVQD (reference sequence). The CDR3 covers 13 residues. The CDR3: CASSGLPTDTQYF. Here the CDR3 DNA reads TGCGCCAGCAGTGGTCTTCCCACAGATACGCAGTATTTT.

The rearrangement uses TRBV4-3 and TRBJ2-1; 12 nucleotides match TRBD2. The germline V gene has CDR1 LGHNA and CDR2 YSLEER. V lost 3 bases to trimming and J lost 7 bases; unmatched junction nucleotides: 10. The length of the CDR3 is 17 residues. The CDR3 sequence: CASSHGTSGSSGNEQFF. CDR3 coding DNA: TGCGCCAGCAGCCATGGGACTAGCGGGTCTTCTGGGAATGAGCAGTTCTTC.

The V gene is TRBV28, the J gene TRBJ1-5; no firm D call. V gave up 6 bases and J gave up 0 bases, with 15 bases separating them. The germline V gene encodes CDR1 MDHEN and CDR2 SYDVKM. This CDR3 is 16 amino acids long. Written as DNA, the CDR3 is TGTGCCAGCAGGCCCCTTCGGGAAACTAGCAATCAGCCCCAGCATTTT. As protein: CASRPLRETSNQPQHF.

This clone was seen many times. In DNA, the CDR3 is TGTGCCAGCAGCCACGGACTAGCGGGGGTCTACGAGCAGTACTTC. The encoded protein is CASSHGLAGVYEQYF. V is TRBV7-9 and J is TRBJ2-7; 13 bases agree with TRBD2. This CDR3 spans 15 amino acids. Germline CDR1 is SEHNR and CDR2 is FQNEAQ (reference sequence). The V gene end was trimmed by 5 bases and the J gene end by 3 bases; junction bases not matched to a gene: 4.

The chain's CDR3 is CASSEWTGNEQFF. CDR3 sequence (DNA): TGTGCCAGCAGTGAGTGGACAGGCAATGAGCAGTTCTTC. The chain links TRBV6-1 to TRBJ2-1; 7 bases are shared with TRBD1. The CDR3 contains 13 residues. Trimming removed 3 bases from V and 6 bases from J; junction bases left unmatched: 2. Germline assignment: CDR1 MNHNS and CDR2 SASEGT.

J is TRBJ2-2 and V is TRBV28, with D perhaps matching TRBD1 (5 bases). The CDR3 sequence is 15 residues long. From germline, CDR1 is MDHEN and CDR2 SYDVKM. V was trimmed by 3 bases and J by 1 base, leaving 9 bases between them. CDR3 in DNA: TGTGCCAGCAGTTTTCTGACAGAGAACACCGGGGAGCTGTTTTTT. Translated, it gives CASSFLTENTGELFF.

V gene TRBV9 combines with J gene TRBJ2-2; D remains ambiguous. This CDR3 is 14 amino acids long. V lost 2 bases, J lost 2 bases, and 7 bases lay in between. Germline V gene data show CDR1 as SGDLS and CDR2 as YYNGEE. The CDR3 reads CASSVNINTGELFF. DNA for the CDR3: TGTGCCAGCAGCGTTAATATCAACACCGGGGAGCTGTTTTTT.

The chain links TRBV18 to TRBJ1-6; 7 bases fit TRBD1. Germline V gives CDR1 KGHSH, CDR2 LQKENI. V shed 6 bases and J 7 bases; nucleotides not matched to a gene: 21. The CDR3 consists of 19 residues. The DNA for the CDR3 is TGTGCCAGCTCGCCGACAGGGCCCTCGTCGCTCCTAGGGAATTCACCCCTCCACTTT. It encodes CASSPTGPSSLLGNSPLHF. Full variable domain (missing parts from reference TRBV18 and TRBJ1-6): NAGVMQNPRHLVRRRGQEARLRCSPMKGHSHVYWYRQLPEEGLKFMVYLQKENIIDESGMPKERFSAEFPKEGPSILRIQQVVRGDSAAYFCASSPTGPSSLLGNSPLHFGNGTRLTVT.

This chain uses TRBV19 with TRBJ1-4; TRBD1 matches 8 bases. Germline V gene data show CDR1 as LNHDA and CDR2 as SQIVND (reference sequence). The CDR3 is 15 residues long. J lost 6 bases, V lost 3 bases, and 6 bases had no gene match. Here the CDR3 reads CASSMEDRDHEKLFF. The DNA for the CDR3 is TGTGCCAGTAGTATGGAGGACAGGGATCATGAAAAACTGTTTTTT.

The chain recombines TRBV5-5 with TRBJ2-7, with 7 positions matching TRBD1. Germline assignment: CDR1 SGHKS and CDR2 YYEKEE (reference sequence). The CDR3 runs 15 residues. Germline trimming cut 0 bases from V and 6 bases from J; bases unmatched to any gene: 9. Here the CDR3 reads CASSLGRDRGVEQYF. The CDR3, as DNA: TGTGCCAGCAGCTTGGGCCGGGACAGAGGCGTCGAGCAGTACTTC.

This chain uses TRBV27 with TRBJ1-1; TRBD1 matches at 9 bases. Looked up from germline, CDR1 is MNHEY and CDR2 is SMNVEV (reference sequence). Trimming cost V 5 bases and J 7 bases; bases outside gene matches: 8. There are 14 residues in the CDR3. CDR3 bases: TGTGCCAGCAGTACGAAACAGGGGGCGATTGAAGCTTTCTTT. Its translation: CASSTKQGAIEAFF.

The J gene is TRBJ1-1, the V gene TRBV3-1 (or the pseudogene TRBV3-2); no reliable D call. The CDR3 has 14 residues. V lost 5 bases and J 1 base, leaving 11 bases between the germline ends. CDR1 and CDR2 from the germline V gene are LGHDT and YNNKEL (reference sequence). The CDR3: CASSNAIGNTEAFF. The CDR3 bases are TGTGCCAGCAGCAACGCTATCGGGAACACTGAAGCTTTCTTT.

In its sample, this clone was seen once. The chain couples TRBV18 to TRBJ2-5; the D is unclear. The CDR3 sequence is 11 residues long. V was shortened by 5 bases and J by 5 bases, with 6 bases between the two germline ends. Germline V CDR1 and CDR2: KGHSH, LQKENI. CDR3 region: CASSSGETQYF. The CDR3 DNA reads as TGTGCCAGCTCATCCGGGGAGACCCAGTACTTC.

This rearrangement joins TRBV5-5 to TRBJ2-5; tentatively, D is TRBD2 (5 bases). From germline, CDR1 is SGHKS and CDR2 YYEKEE (reference sequence). This CDR3 has 14 residues. V dropped 4 bases and J dropped 5 bases, with 15 bases sitting between them. The chain's CDR3 is CASSTPDRRETQYF. The CDR3 bases are TGTGCCAGCAGCACCCCAGACCGGAGGGAGACCCAGTACTTC.

The chain uses TRBV18 and TRBJ2-6, with D possibly being TRBD2 (5 bases). Deletions cut 0 bases from V and 0 bases from J, with 15 bases between. CDR1 and CDR2 from the germline V gene are KGHSH and LQKENI. CDR3 length: 19 amino acids. CDR3: CASSPPYRLTSSGANVLTF. The CDR3 DNA reads as TGTGCCAGCTCACCACCGTACAGACTAACGAGCTCTGGGGCCAACGTCCTGACTTTC.

The chain is built from TRBV6-5 and TRBJ1-2; no reliable D call. Trimming removed 4 bases at V and 4 bases at J, with 10 bases between. The CDR3 has 13 amino acids. CDR1 and CDR2 from the germline V gene are MNHEY and SVGAGI. CDR3 nucleotide sequence: TGTGCCAGCAGTTTTCGGGAAACCTATGGCTACACCTTC. It is translated as CASSFRETYGYTF.

This clone came up a few times. This sequence joins TRBV6-5 and TRBJ2-7, with 7 positions matching TRBD1. CDR1 is MNHEY, CDR2 SVGAGI, per germline. V lost 8 bases, J lost 3 bases, and 7 bases stayed unmatched. The CDR3 spans 13 residues. The CDR3 is CASGTEIIYEQYF. For the CDR3, the DNA is TGTGCCAGCGGGACAGAAATAATCTACGAGCAGTACTTC.

This chain connects TRBV19 to TRBJ2-7; D is undetermined. This CDR3 is built from 16 residues. With 4 bases removed from V and 1 base from J, the gap between germline ends came to 17 bases. In germline, CDR1 is LNHDA, CDR2 SQIVND (reference sequence). The CDR3 DNA follows: TGTGCCAGTAGTACGCCGGAGAGGCGAGATTCCTACGAGCAGTACTTC. Translating gives CASSTPERRDSYEQYF.

V usage is TRBV29-1 and J usage is TRBJ2-5, with 10 bases identical to TRBD2. Germline V gives CDR1 SQVTM, CDR2 ANQGSEA. The CDR3 has 13 residues. V gave up 6 bases and J gave up 6 bases; unmatched junction bases: 7. The CDR3 DNA is TGCAGCGTCGCATTAGCGGGAGGAAAGACCCAGTACTTC. Translated: CSVALAGGKTQYF.

The CDR3 reads CASSLARTGEAQYF. The CDR3 DNA sequence: TGTGCCAGCAGTTTAGCCAGGACAGGGGAGGCCCAGTACTTC. This chain uses TRBV27 with TRBJ2-5; TRBD1 aligns across 9 bases. The CDR3 contains 14 residues. The germline V gene encodes CDR1 MNHEY and CDR2 SMNVEV (reference sequence). Unmatched junction bases numbered 7, after V lost 2 bases and J lost 9 bases.